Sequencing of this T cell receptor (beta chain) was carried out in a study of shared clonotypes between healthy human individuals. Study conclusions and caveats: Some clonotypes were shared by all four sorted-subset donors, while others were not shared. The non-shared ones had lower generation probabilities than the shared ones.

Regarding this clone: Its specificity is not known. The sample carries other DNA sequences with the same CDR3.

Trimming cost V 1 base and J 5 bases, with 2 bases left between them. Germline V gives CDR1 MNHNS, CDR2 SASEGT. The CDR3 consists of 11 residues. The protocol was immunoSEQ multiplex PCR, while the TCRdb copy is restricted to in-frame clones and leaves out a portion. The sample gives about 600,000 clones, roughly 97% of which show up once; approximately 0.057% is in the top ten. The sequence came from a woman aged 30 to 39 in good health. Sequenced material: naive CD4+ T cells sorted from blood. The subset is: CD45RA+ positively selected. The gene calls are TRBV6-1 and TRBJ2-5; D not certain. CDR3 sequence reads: CASSEVETQYF. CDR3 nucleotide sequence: TGTGCCAGCAGTGAAGTGGAGACCCAGTACTTC.